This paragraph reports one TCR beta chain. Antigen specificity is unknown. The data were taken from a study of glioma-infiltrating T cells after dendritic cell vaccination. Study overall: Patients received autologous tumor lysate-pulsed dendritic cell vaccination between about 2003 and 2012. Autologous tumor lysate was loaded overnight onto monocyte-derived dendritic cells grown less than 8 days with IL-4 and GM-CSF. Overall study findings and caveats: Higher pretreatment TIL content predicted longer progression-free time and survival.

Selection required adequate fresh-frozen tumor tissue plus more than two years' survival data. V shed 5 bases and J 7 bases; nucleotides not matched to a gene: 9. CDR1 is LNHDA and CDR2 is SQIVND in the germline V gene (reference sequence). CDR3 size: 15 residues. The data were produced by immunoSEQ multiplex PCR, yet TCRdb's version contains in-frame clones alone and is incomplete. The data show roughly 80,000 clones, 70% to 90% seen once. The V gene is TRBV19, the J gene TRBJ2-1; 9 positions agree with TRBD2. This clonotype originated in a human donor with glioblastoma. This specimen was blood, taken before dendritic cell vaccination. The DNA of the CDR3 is TGTGCCAGTAGTTTCCTTGGCGGGGGGGCGAATGAGCAGTTCTTC. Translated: CASSFLGGGANEQFF. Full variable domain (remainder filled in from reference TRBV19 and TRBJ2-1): DGGITQSPKYLFRKEGQNVTLSCEQNLNHDAMYWYRQDPGQGLRLIYYSQIVNDFQKGDIAEGYSVSREKKESFPLTVTSAQKNPTAFYLCASSFLGGGANEQFFGPGTRLTVL.